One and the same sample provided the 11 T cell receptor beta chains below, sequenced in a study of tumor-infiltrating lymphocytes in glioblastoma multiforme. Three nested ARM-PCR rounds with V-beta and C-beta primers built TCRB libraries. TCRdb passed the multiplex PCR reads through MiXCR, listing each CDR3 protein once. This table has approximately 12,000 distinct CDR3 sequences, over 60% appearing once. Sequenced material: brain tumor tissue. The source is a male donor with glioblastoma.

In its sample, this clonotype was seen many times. The CDR3 DNA sequence: TGCGCCAGCCGTGGGGGGGGGGCGTTGTGGATGAACACTGAAGCTTTCTTT. This translates into CASRGGGALWMNTEAFF. J is TRBJ1-1 and V is TRBV5-1; maybe TRBD1 (6 bases). From germline, CDR1 is SGHRS and CDR2 YFSETQ. The V end lost 7 bases, the J end lost 0 bases, and 22 bases lay between the germline ends. CDR3 length: 17 residues.

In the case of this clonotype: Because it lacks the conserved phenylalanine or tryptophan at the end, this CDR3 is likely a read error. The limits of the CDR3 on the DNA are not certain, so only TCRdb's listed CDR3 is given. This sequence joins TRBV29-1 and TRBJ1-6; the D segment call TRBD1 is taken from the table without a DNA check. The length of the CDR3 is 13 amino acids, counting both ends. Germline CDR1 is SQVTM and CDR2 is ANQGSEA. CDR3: CSVGRDRESPLDC.

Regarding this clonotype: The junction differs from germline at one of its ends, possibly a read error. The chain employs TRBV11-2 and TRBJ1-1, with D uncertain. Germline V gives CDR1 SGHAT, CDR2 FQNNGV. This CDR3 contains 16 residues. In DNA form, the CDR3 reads TGTGCCAGCAGGACTATTCTATGGGTTGGGAACACTGAAGCTTTCTTC. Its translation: CASRTILWVGNTEAFF.

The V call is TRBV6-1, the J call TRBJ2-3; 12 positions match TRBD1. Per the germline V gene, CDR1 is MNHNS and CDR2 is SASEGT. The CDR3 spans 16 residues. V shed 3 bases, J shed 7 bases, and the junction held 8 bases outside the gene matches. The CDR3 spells CASSDAPGQGANTQYF. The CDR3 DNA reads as TGTGCCAGCAGTGATGCGCCGGGACAGGGGGCAAATACGCAGTATTTT.

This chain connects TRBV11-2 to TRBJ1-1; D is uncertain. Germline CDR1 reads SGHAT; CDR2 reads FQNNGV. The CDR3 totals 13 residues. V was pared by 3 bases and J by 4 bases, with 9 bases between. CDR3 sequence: CASSFKGGTEAFF. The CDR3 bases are TGTGCCAGCAGCTTTAAGGGTGGCACTGAAGCTTTCTTT. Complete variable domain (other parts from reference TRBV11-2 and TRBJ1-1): EAGVAQSPRYKIIEKRQSVAFWCNPISGHATLYWYQQILGQGPKLLIQFQNNGVVDDSQLPKDRFSAERLKGVDSTLKIQPAKLEDSAVYLCASSFKGGTEAFFGQGTRLTVV.

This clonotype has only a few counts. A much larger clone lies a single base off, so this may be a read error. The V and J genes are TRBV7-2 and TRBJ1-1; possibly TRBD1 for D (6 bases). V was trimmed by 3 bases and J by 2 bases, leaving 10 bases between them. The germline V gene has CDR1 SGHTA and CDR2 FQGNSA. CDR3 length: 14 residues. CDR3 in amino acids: CASSFKGTNTEAFF. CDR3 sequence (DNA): TGTGCCAGCAGCTTCAAGGGGACAAACACTGAAGCTTTCTTT.

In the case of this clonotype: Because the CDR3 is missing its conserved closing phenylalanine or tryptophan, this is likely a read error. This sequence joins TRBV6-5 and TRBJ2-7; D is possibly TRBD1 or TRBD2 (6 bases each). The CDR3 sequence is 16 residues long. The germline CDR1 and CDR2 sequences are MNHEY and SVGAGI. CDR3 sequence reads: CASSYSKLGGGLEQYS. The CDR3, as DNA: TGCGCCAGCAGTTACTCAAAACTTGGTGGGGGGCTCGAGCAGTACTCC.

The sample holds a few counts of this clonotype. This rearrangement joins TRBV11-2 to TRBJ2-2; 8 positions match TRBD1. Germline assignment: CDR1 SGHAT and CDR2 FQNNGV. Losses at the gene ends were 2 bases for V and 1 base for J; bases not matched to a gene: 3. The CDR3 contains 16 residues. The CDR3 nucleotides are TGTGCCAGCAGCTTAAAAGGGACAGGGAACACCGGGGAGCTGTTTTTT. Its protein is CASSLKGTGNTGELFF.

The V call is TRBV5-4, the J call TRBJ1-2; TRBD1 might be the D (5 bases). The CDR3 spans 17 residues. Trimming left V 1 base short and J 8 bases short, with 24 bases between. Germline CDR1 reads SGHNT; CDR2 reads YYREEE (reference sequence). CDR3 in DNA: TGTGCCAGCAGCTTGAATTCAGGGAGAGCCCTAGCTATGGGCTACACCTTC. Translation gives CASSLNSGRALAMGYTF.

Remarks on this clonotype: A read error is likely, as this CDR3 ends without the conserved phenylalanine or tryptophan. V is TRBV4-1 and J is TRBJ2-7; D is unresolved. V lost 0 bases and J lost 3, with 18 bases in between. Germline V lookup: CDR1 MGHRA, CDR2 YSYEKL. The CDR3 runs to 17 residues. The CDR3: CASSQDLTVLGDYEQYL. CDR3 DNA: TGCGCCAGCAGCCAAGATCTAACAGTGTTAGGAGACTACGAGCAGTACCTC.

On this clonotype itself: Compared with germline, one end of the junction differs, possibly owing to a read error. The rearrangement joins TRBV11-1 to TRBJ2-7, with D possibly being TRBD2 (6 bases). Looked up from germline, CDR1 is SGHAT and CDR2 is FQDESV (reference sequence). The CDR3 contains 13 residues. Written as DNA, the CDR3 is TGTGCCAGTACCCTGGATCGGGGGTACGAGCAGCACTTC. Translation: CASTLDRGYEQHF. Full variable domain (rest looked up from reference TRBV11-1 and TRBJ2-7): EAEVAQSPRYKITEKSQAVAFWCDPISGHATLYWYRQILGQGPELLVQFQDESVVDDSQLPKDRFSAERLKGVDSTLKIQPAELGDSAMYLCASTLDRGYEQHFGPGTRLTVT.